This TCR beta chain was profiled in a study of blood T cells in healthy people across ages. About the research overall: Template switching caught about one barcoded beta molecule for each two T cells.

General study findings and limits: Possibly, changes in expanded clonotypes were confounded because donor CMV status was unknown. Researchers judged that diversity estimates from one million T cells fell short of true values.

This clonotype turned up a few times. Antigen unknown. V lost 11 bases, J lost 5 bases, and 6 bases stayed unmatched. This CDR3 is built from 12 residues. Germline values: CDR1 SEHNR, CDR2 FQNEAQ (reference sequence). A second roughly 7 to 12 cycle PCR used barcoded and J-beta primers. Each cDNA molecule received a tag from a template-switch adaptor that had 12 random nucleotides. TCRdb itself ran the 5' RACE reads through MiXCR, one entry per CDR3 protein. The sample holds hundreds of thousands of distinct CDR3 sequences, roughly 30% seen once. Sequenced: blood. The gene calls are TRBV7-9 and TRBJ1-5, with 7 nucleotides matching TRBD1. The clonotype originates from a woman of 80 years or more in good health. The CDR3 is CAGQTGYQPQHF. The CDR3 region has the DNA TGTGCCGGACAGACAGGGTATCAGCCCCAGCATTTT.